Sequencing of this TCR beta chain was carried out in a study of T cells in localized non-small cell lung cancer. On this clone: Its antigen is unidentified.

The CDR3 totals 14 residues. Trimming pared 5 bases from V and 3 bases from J, leaving 14 bases between. The germline gives CDR1 MNHEY, CDR2 SVGAGI. This table comes from immunoSEQ multiplex PCR, and its TCRdb copy is limited to in-frame clones, with some not included. The sample shows 60,000 to 75,000 clones, approximately 85% of them seen only once. Whole-study results and caveats: Across samples, adjacent lung featured a median roughly 60 of the top 100 tumor clones. As only one tumor region underwent sequencing, heterogeneity remains possible. Measurement of T cell clonality placed uninvolved adjacent lung highest, above the level in tumor.

This sequence originates from a female donor older than 55 with stage I lung adenocarcinoma. The sequencing used peripheral blood, collected before any cancer treatment. J is TRBJ2-7 and V is TRBV6-5; D is perhaps TRBD2 (6 bases). CDR3: CASSIGGKGYEQYF. The CDR3, as DNA: TGTGCCAGCAGTATCGGGGGTAAAGGCTACGAGCAGTACTTC.